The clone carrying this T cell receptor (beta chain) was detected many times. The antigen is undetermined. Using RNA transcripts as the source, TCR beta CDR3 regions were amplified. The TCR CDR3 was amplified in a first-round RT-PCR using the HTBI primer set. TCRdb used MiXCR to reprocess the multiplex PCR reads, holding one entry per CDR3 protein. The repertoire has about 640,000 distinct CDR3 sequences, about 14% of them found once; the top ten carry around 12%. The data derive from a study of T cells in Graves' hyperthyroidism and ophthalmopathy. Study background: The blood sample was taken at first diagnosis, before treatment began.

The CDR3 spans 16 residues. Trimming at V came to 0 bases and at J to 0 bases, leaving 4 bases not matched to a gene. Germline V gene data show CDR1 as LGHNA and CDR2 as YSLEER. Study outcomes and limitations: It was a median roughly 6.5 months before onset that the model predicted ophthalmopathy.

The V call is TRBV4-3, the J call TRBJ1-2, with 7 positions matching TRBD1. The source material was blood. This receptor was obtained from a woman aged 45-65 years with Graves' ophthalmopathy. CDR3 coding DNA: TGCGCCAGCAGCCAAGAGGGCAGGGGGACTAACTATGGCTACACCTTC. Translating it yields CASSQEGRGTNYGYTF.